This TCR beta chain derives from a study of Graves' ophthalmopathy and Graves' hyperthyroidism. Looked up from germline, CDR1 is WNHNN and CDR2 is SYGVQD (reference sequence). V shed 4 bases and J 3 bases; nucleotides not matched to a gene: 18. CDR3 size: 18 residues. RNA transcripts were the source from which TCR beta CDR3 regions were amplified. First-round RT-PCR employed HTBI primers, with a second-round multiplex PCR after it. Each CDR3 protein gets one entry after TCRdb re-called the multiplex PCR reads with MiXCR. The table has hundreds of thousands of distinct CDR3 sequences, around 15% seen once. Notes on the study in general: Classification of ophthalmopathy versus stable hyperthyroidism by a 13-signature model yielded just under 90% sensitivity and approximately 80% specificity. Progression of ophthalmopathy was predicted by the model with roughly 71% sensitivity and approximately 72% specificity.

This clonotype was recorded a few times. Its target is unknown. Diagnosis was based on clinical symptoms, serum thyroxine, TRAb, thyroid ultrasound and orbital computed tomography. The authors used Ficoll-Paque density gradient centrifugation to separate PBMCs. The input was approximately 10 ml of fresh peripheral blood. Source material: blood. This sequence joins TRBV10-1 and TRBJ2-7, with TRBD1 matching over 7 bases. The clonotype comes from a woman aged 25 to 39 with Graves' ophthalmopathy. The CDR3 sequence: CASSANQWTGSENYEQYF. As DNA, the CDR3 is TGCGCCAGCAGTGCGAACCAATGGACAGGATCTGAGAACTACGAGCAGTACTTC.